Sequencing of this T cell receptor (beta chain) was carried out in a study of T cells in Graves' hyperthyroidism and ophthalmopathy. The study's findings and limits: Classification by a 13 V-J model distinguished ophthalmopathy from stable hyperthyroidism.

Template material for amplifying TCR beta CDR3 regions consisted of RNA transcripts. HTBI primers were used for first-round RT-PCR of the TCR CDR3. TCRdb used MiXCR to reprocess the multiplex PCR reads, holding one entry per CDR3 protein. This table holds 340,000 or so distinct CDR3 sequences, around 23% found once. This clonotype was seen a few times. As yet, its antigen is unknown. Trimming stripped 8 bases from V and 5 bases from J, with 13 bases between. The CDR3 spans 13 residues. Uncontrolled infection, other autoimmune disease, pregnancy or lactation excluded patients. The diagnoses drew upon clinical symptoms, serum thyroxine and TRAb, thyroid ultrasound and orbital computed tomography. This sample holds PBMCs from around 9.9 ml fresh peripheral blood.

The TCR sequence derives from a woman aged 45-65 years with Graves' hyperthyroidism. J is TRBJ1-3 and V is TRBV12-3 or TRBV12-4, with D possibly matching TRBD1 (6 bases). The sample was blood. CDR3 sequence: CASLDGGRNTIYF. The CDR3 bases are TGTGCCAGCCTAGATGGGGGCAGAAACACCATATATTTT.